This T cell receptor beta chain was identified during a study of blood T cell repertoires in COVID-19. Study background: COVID-19 samples, acute and convalescent, were from the United States, Italy and Spain. From T cells, B-cell-depleted T cells, or PBMCs came the material, which was cDNA or gDNA.

Authors' data handling: Nucleated cell counts were estimated from reference gene primer amplification. Here immunoSEQ multiplex PCR was the method, and the copy in TCRdb shows in-frame clones only, minus some. The V and J calls and clone size come from that table; D and trimming were worked out from the DNA. This repertoire shows approximately 300,000 clones, 80% to 90% found once; its top ten account for 5.5% to 8%. Seattle enrolled patients during active infection and tracked them longitudinally. In germline, CDR1 is WNHNN, CDR2 SYGVQD (reference sequence). Losses at the gene ends were 3 bases for V and 5 bases for J; bases not matched to a gene: 6. The CDR3 sequence is 15 residues long.

The TCR sequence derives from a woman between 50 and 59 years old with COVID-19, enrolled during active disease. V gene TRBV10-1 combines with J gene TRBJ2-1, with 8 positions matching TRBD1. Sequenced: peripheral blood. The CDR3 DNA is TGCGCCAGCAGTGATTTAGGACAGGGAGACAATGAGCAGTTCTTC. It encodes CASSDLGQGDNEQFF.